This TCR beta chain comes out of a study of shared clonotypes between healthy human individuals. The protocol was immunoSEQ multiplex PCR, while the TCRdb copy is restricted to in-frame clones and leaves out a portion. Of more than 2,000,000 clones detected, approximately 93% appear once; the ten largest clones hold about 0.39%. Sequencing used naive CD4+ T cells from PBMCs. Subset described: CD45RA+ positively selected. The source is a man younger than 30 in good health. Some clones in this sample may be carry-over from other donors' samples.

CDR3 region: CASSSRGGGLGTGELFF. The CDR3 DNA follows: TGTGCCAGCAGCTCCCGAGGTGGAGGTTTGGGCACCGGGGAGCTGTTTTTT. The chain carries TRBV7-3 and TRBJ2-2; TRBD2 is a possible D gene (5 bases). Germline V lookup: CDR1 SGHTA, CDR2 FQGTGA. V lost 4 bases, J lost 4 bases, and 19 bases lay in between. This CDR3 has 17 amino acids. The full variable domain, completed using reference TRBV7-3 and TRBJ2-2, is GAGVSQTPSNKVTEKGKYVELRCDPISGHTALYWYRQSLGQGPEFLIYFQGTGAADDSGLPNDRFFAVRPEGSVSTLKIQRTERGDSAVYLCASSSRGGGLGTGELFFGEGSRLTVL.